Listed below are T cell receptor beta chains from one sample, sequenced in a study of shared clonotypes between healthy human individuals. The method was immunoSEQ multiplex PCR; TCRdb's version includes in-frame clones alone and lacks a portion of them. Here the sample spans around 2.5 million clones, over 85% being singletons. Sequencing was performed on naive CD4+ T cells from PBMCs. The origin of the receptors is a man aged 18 to 29 in good health. Some clones in this sample may be carry-over from other donors' samples. Both conserved end residues are part of each CDR3. The order of the fields is V gene, J gene, D gene, clone size, CDR3 protein, CDR3 DNA. D genes are given only for firm matches. Expanded clones are given a class, and other clones once, few, many or no size at all.

TRBV7-3	TRBJ2-1	TRBD2	once	CASSLGLADYNEQFF	TGTGCCAGCAGCTTAGGACTAGCGGACTACAATGAGCAGTTCTTC
TRBV7-8	TRBJ2-7	TRBD2	once	CASSLVVSGLANEQYF	TGTGCCAGCAGCTTAGTTGTCTCCGGACTAGCGAACGAGCAGTACTTC
TRBV5-1	TRBJ1-1	NA	NA	CASSAGTGNTEAFF	TGCGCCAGCAGCGCCGGGACGGGTAACACTGAAGCTTTCTTT
TRBV6-5	TRBJ2-2	NA	NA	CASRPPPELFF	TGTGCCAGCAGACCCCCCCCCGAGCTGTTTTTT
TRBV7-9	TRBJ2-7	NA	NA	CASSDRDRIYEQYF	TGTGCCAGCAGCGACCGGGACCGCATCTACGAGCAGTACTTC
TRBV28	TRBJ2-7	NA	NA	CASSLSGRNYEQYF	TGTGCCAGCAGTTTATCGGGGAGAAACTACGAGCAGTACTTC
TRBV25-1	TRBJ2-7	NA	NA	CASSEYGVDEQYF	TGTGCCAGCAGTGAATATGGAGTGGACGAGCAGTACTTC
TRBV19	TRBJ1-5	NA	NA	CASSDTGFQPQHF	TGTGCCAGTAGTGATACAGGTTTCCAGCCCCAGCATTTT
TRBV10-3	TRBJ2-3	NA	NA	CAISARGAATDTQYF	TGTGCCATCAGTGCCCGAGGAGCGGCCACAGATACGCAGTATTTT
TRBV13	TRBJ2-7	TRBD2	NA	CASRDSGRYGIAYEQYF	TGTGCCAGCAGGGACAGCGGGAGGTATGGTATCGCCTACGAGCAGTACTTC
TRBV5-8	TRBJ1-5	TRBD1	NA	CASSLGTASNQPQHF	TGTGCCAGCAGCCTGGGGACAGCAAGCAATCAGCCCCAGCATTTT
TRBV6-6	TRBJ1-1	NA	NA	CASSFSDWDTEAFF	TGTGCCAGCAGTTTCTCGGATTGGGACACTGAAGCTTTCTTT
TRBV9	TRBJ2-2	NA	NA	CASSIRAANTGELFF	TGTGCCAGCAGCATCAGGGCAGCGAACACCGGGGAGCTGTTTTTT
TRBV7-9	TRBJ1-3	NA	once	CASSQGLADYSGNTIYF	TGTGCCAGCAGCCAGGGACTCGCGGATTACTCTGGAAACACCATATATTTT
TRBV5-1	TRBJ2-3	NA	NA	CASSLTSTDTQYF	TGCGCCAGCAGCTTGACGAGCACAGATACGCAGTATTTT
TRBV5-4	TRBJ2-7	NA	NA	CASSFGQDYEQYF	TGTGCCAGCAGCTTCGGGCAGGACTACGAGCAGTACTTC
TRBV11-2	TRBJ1-1	NA	NA	CASSLIRVGNTEAFF	TGTGCCAGCAGCTTAATCAGGGTCGGGAACACTGAAGCTTTCTTT
TRBV4-3	TRBJ2-7	TRBD1	NA	CASSRGQAYEQYF	TGCGCCAGCAGCCGAGGACAGGCCTACGAGCAGTACTTC
TRBV5-6	TRBJ1-3	TRBD1	NA	CASSQGQGTGNTIYF	TGTGCCAGCAGTCAGGGACAGGGGACTGGAAACACCATATATTTT
TRBV30	TRBJ1-3	NA	NA	CAWSYPLGRRILNTIYF	TGTGCCTGGAGCTACCCCCTTGGACGGAGGATCTTAAACACCATATATTTT
TRBV7-9	TRBJ1-6	NA	NA	CASSLTGNSPLHF	TGTGCCAGCAGTCTTACAGGAAATTCACCCCTCCACTTT
TRBV30	TRBJ1-2	NA	few	CAWSVSGSFYGYTF	TGTGCCTGGAGTGTATCGGGATCGTTCTATGGCTACACCTTC
TRBV5-4	TRBJ2-2	TRBD1	NA	CASSRGRGPNTGELFF	TGTGCCAGCAGCCGAGGCAGGGGGCCCAACACCGGGGAGCTGTTTTTT
TRBV5-1	TRBJ2-5	NA	NA	CASSPTGSQETQYF	TGCGCCAGCAGCCCCACAGGGTCCCAAGAGACCCAGTACTTC
TRBV7-6	TRBJ2-2	TRBD2	NA	CANSLRAGVDRPNTGELFF	TGTGCCAACAGCTTACGAGCGGGGGTCGACAGGCCGAACACCGGGGAGCTGTTTTTT
TRBV30	TRBJ2-7	NA	NA	CAWSGVSYEQYF	TGTGCCTGGAGTGGGGTCTCCTACGAGCAGTACTTC
TRBV30	TRBJ2-5	NA	NA	CALDWANVETQYF	TGTGCCCTCGATTGGGCCAACGTGGAGACCCAGTACTTC
TRBV5-1	TRBJ1-2	NA	NA	CASSLTETYGYTF	TGCGCCAGCAGCTTAACAGAGACTTATGGCTACACCTTC
TRBV19	TRBJ1-1	TRBD1	once	CASSMVRQGMNTEAFF	TGTGCCAGTAGTATGGTTAGACAGGGGATGAACACTGAAGCTTTCTTT
TRBV5-1	TRBJ2-7	TRBD2	NA	CASSSNPSGGSYEQYF	TGCGCCAGCAGCTCCAATCCTAGCGGTGGGTCCTACGAGCAGTACTTC
TRBV5-6	TRBJ2-2	NA	NA	CASRKGNTGELFF	TGTGCCAGCAGGAAGGGGAACACCGGGGAGCTGTTTTTT
TRBV6-1	TRBJ2-6	NA	NA	CASSEGALFSGANVLTF	TGTGCCAGCAGTGAAGGGGCACTCTTTTCTGGGGCCAACGTCCTGACTTTC
TRBV6-1	TRBJ1-2	NA	NA	CASKGTAHGYTF	TGTGCCAGCAAAGGGACGGCCCATGGCTACACCTTC
TRBV7-6	TRBJ2-7	TRBD2	NA	CASSLGLAGRYEQYF	TGTGCCAGCAGCCTCGGACTAGCGGGAAGGTACGAGCAGTACTTC